This is a list of T cell receptor beta chains from one sample in a study of technical replicates of blood from several donors. Profiling relied on immunoSEQ multiplex PCR, and the TCRdb table lists in-frame clones only, not all of them. The profile shows around 67,000 clones, around 85% of them singletons. Sample: PBMCs. The source is a human donor in good health. Some clones in this sample may be carry-over from other donors' samples. CDR3s include the opening cysteine and the closing phenylalanine or tryptophan. Each record gives: V gene, D gene, clone size, J gene, CDR3 length, CDR3 DNA, CDR3 protein. D genes are given only for firm matches. The size field is filled for only some rows; it gives once, few, many or a size class.

V gene: TRBV18
D gene: -
clone size: -
J gene: TRBJ1-6
CDR3 length: 15
CDR3 DNA: TGTGCCAGCTCACCACAGGGACATGATAATTCACCCCTCCACTTT
CDR3 protein: CASSPQGHDNSPLHF

V gene: TRBV19
D gene: -
clone size: -
J gene: TRBJ2-2
CDR3 length: 16
CDR3 DNA: TGTGCCAGTAGTACCTTAGCGGTCGCGAACACCGGGGAGCTGTTTTTT
CDR3 protein: CASSTLAVANTGELFF

V gene: TRBV11-3
D gene: -
clone size: once
J gene: TRBJ2-6
CDR3 length: 17
CDR3 DNA: TGTGCCAGCAGCTTAGTGGCGGGAAACTCTGGGGCCAACGTCCTGACTTTC
CDR3 protein: CASSLVAGNSGANVLTF

V gene: TRBV4-3
D gene: -
clone size: -
J gene: TRBJ2-3
CDR3 length: 14
CDR3 DNA: TGCGCCAGCAGCCAAGTAGCTACCGCAGATACGCAGTATTTT
CDR3 protein: CASSQVATADTQYF

V gene: TRBV7-3
D gene: -
clone size: -
J gene: TRBJ2-1
CDR3 length: 19
CDR3 DNA: TGTGCCAGCAGCCCCCTAGGGGGTGACGGAGCGGGATGGTGGAATGAGCAGTTCTTC
CDR3 protein: CASSPLGGDGAGWWNEQFF

V gene: TRBV14
D gene: -
clone size: -
J gene: TRBJ2-7
CDR3 length: 14
CDR3 DNA: TGTGCCAGCAGCCAACTCCGCGGGGGCGCCGAGCAGTACTTC
CDR3 protein: CASSQLRGGAEQYF

V gene: TRBV29-1
D gene: -
clone size: -
J gene: TRBJ2-3
CDR3 length: 14
CDR3 DNA: TGCAGCGGGGTAGGCGCGGGGGCCGTAGATACGCAGTATTTT
CDR3 protein: CSGVGAGAVDTQYF

V gene: TRBV2
D gene: -
clone size: -
J gene: TRBJ2-7
CDR3 length: 12
CDR3 DNA: TGTGCCAGCAGCGTTCTAGTGCTCGAGCAGTACTTC
CDR3 protein: CASSVLVLEQYF

V gene: TRBV20-1
D gene: -
clone size: -
J gene: TRBJ2-5
CDR3 length: 11
CDR3 DNA: TGCAGTGTCCAGGTTCGGGAGACCCAGTACTTC
CDR3 protein: CSVQVRETQYF

V gene: TRBV12-5
D gene: TRBD1
clone size: -
J gene: TRBJ1-2
CDR3 length: 15
CDR3 DNA: TGTGCTAGTGGTTTGTCCGGGACAGGGATCTATGGCTACACCTTC
CDR3 protein: CASGLSGTGIYGYTF

V gene: TRBV5-6
D gene: -
clone size: few
J gene: TRBJ1-2
CDR3 length: 15
CDR3 DNA: TGTGCCAGCAGCTTGAGGGCAGGGTCTCGGTATGGCTACACCTTC
CDR3 protein: CASSLRAGSRYGYTF

V gene: TRBV29-1
D gene: TRBD1
clone size: once
J gene: TRBJ2-5
CDR3 length: 13
CDR3 DNA: TGCAGCGTGAGACAGGGGGCGGCCGAGACCCAGTACTTC
CDR3 protein: CSVRQGAAETQYF

V gene: TRBV6-1
D gene: -
clone size: few
J gene: TRBJ1-5
CDR3 length: 15
CDR3 DNA: TGTGCCAGCTCTGACAGTATCAATAGCAATCAGCCCCAGCATTTT
CDR3 protein: CASSDSINSNQPQHF

V gene: TRBV9
D gene: TRBD1
clone size: -
J gene: TRBJ2-5
CDR3 length: 16
CDR3 DNA: TGTGCCAGCAGCGTAGGGGGACAGGGGGCGCACGAGACCCAGTACTTC
CDR3 protein: CASSVGGQGAHETQYF

V gene: TRBV11-3
D gene: TRBD1
clone size: -
J gene: TRBJ2-7
CDR3 length: 14
CDR3 DNA: TGTGCCAGCAGCTTGGGACAGGGGCAGTACGAGCAGTACTTC
CDR3 protein: CASSLGQGQYEQYF

V gene: TRBV20-1
D gene: -
clone size: once
J gene: TRBJ2-5
CDR3 length: 11
CDR3 DNA: TGCAGTGCTAGAGGAGAGAGGACCCAGTACTTC
CDR3 protein: CSARGERTQYF

V gene: TRBV19
D gene: -
clone size: -
J gene: TRBJ2-5
CDR3 length: 13
CDR3 DNA: TGTGCCAGTAGTAGCGGGACCCAAGAGACCCAGTACTTC
CDR3 protein: CASSSGTQETQYF

V gene: TRBV28
D gene: -
clone size: -
J gene: TRBJ1-1
CDR3 length: 16
CDR3 DNA: TGTGCCAGCAGTTCAAATTCCCCTACAGGGTATGGCGAAGCTTTCTTT
CDR3 protein: CASSSNSPTGYGEAFF

V gene: TRBV19
D gene: TRBD1
clone size: few
J gene: TRBJ1-6
CDR3 length: 17
CDR3 DNA: TGTGCCAGTAGTGCCGGGACAGGGGGCCTCTATAATTCACCCCTCCACTTT
CDR3 protein: CASSAGTGGLYNSPLHF

V gene: TRBV5-6
D gene: -
clone size: -
J gene: TRBJ2-5
CDR3 length: 13
CDR3 DNA: TGTGCCAGCAGCTCGGACTTTTTTGAGACCCAGTACTTC
CDR3 protein: CASSSDFFETQYF

V gene: TRBV28
D gene: -
clone size: -
J gene: TRBJ1-2
CDR3 length: 13
CDR3 DNA: TGTGCCAGCAGCTTAGCAGGGGCCCAGGGCTACACCTTC
CDR3 protein: CASSLAGAQGYTF

V gene: TRBV9
D gene: -
clone size: -
J gene: TRBJ2-1
CDR3 length: 15
CDR3 DNA: TGTGCCAGCAGCCAAGCGTGGGAGGCCAGGCATGAGCAGTTCTTC
CDR3 protein: CASSQAWEARHEQFF

V gene: TRBV5-4
D gene: TRBD1
clone size: few
J gene: TRBJ1-1
CDR3 length: 16
CDR3 DNA: TGTGCCAGCAGCGCGGGACAGGGGGCGGCAAACACTGAAGCTTTCTTT
CDR3 protein: CASSAGQGAANTEAFF

V gene: TRBV27
D gene: -
clone size: -
J gene: TRBJ2-3
CDR3 length: 13
CDR3 DNA: TGTGCCAGCAGTACCTCCCACAAGGATACGCAGTATTTT
CDR3 protein: CASSTSHKDTQYF

V gene: TRBV4-2
D gene: TRBD2
clone size: -
J gene: TRBJ2-3
CDR3 length: 17
CDR3 DNA: TGTGCCAGCAGCCCTAGACCGGGAGGAGGGAGTACAGATACGCAGTATTTT
CDR3 protein: CASSPRPGGGSTDTQYF

V gene: TRBV10-3
D gene: TRBD1
clone size: -
J gene: TRBJ1-1
CDR3 length: 14
CDR3 DNA: TGTGCCATCAGTGAGCCGGACAGGTCGGTGGATGCTTTCTTT
CDR3 protein: CAISEPDRSVDAFF

V gene: TRBV7-9
D gene: -
clone size: once
J gene: TRBJ2-3
CDR3 length: 13
CDR3 DNA: TGTGCCAGCAGCCGCCGGGAAGCAGATACGCAGTATTTT
CDR3 protein: CASSRREADTQYF

V gene: TRBV5-1
D gene: -
clone size: -
J gene: TRBJ2-7
CDR3 length: 13
CDR3 DNA: TGCGCCAGCAGCGTCGGACTGAGCCACGAGCAGTACTTC
CDR3 protein: CASSVGLSHEQYF

V gene: TRBV6-6
D gene: TRBD2
clone size: -
J gene: TRBJ2-1
CDR3 length: 16
CDR3 DNA: TGTGCCAGCATCAATCGCGGGGGAAACTCCTACAATGAGCAGTTCTTC
CDR3 protein: CASINRGGNSYNEQFF

V gene: TRBV29-1
D gene: TRBD1
clone size: few
J gene: TRBJ2-1
CDR3 length: 14
CDR3 DNA: TGCAGCGTTGAATTCCGGGACAGGAGAAATGAGCAGTTCTTC
CDR3 protein: CSVEFRDRRNEQFF

V gene: TRBV7-2
D gene: -
clone size: -
J gene: TRBJ2-7
CDR3 length: 14
CDR3 DNA: TGTGCCAGCAGCCCTGGACACGCATCCTACGAGCAGTACTTC
CDR3 protein: CASSPGHASYEQYF

V gene: TRBV30
D gene: TRBD1
clone size: -
J gene: TRBJ1-5
CDR3 length: 15
CDR3 DNA: TGTGCCTGGAGTTTGGACAGGGGGAGGATTCAGCCCCAGCATTTT
CDR3 protein: CAWSLDRGRIQPQHF

V gene: TRBV7-9
D gene: TRBD2
clone size: few
J gene: TRBJ2-1
CDR3 length: 16
CDR3 DNA: TGTGCCAGCAGCTTAGTGTTTACTAGCGGGAACAATGAGCAGTTCTTC
CDR3 protein: CASSLVFTSGNNEQFF

V gene: TRBV5-5
D gene: -
clone size: -
J gene: TRBJ1-6
CDR3 length: 17
CDR3 DNA: TGTGCCAGCAGCTCTATGACAGCCGGCTCCTATAATTCACCCCTCCACTTT
CDR3 protein: CASSSMTAGSYNSPLHF

V gene: TRBV6-1
D gene: -
clone size: -
J gene: TRBJ2-6
CDR3 length: 17
CDR3 DNA: TGTGCCAGCAGTGACATGCGGGGTGCGGGAGGGGCCAACGTCCTGACTTTC
CDR3 protein: CASSDMRGAGGANVLTF

V gene: TRBV7-2
D gene: -
clone size: -
J gene: TRBJ2-7
CDR3 length: 15
CDR3 DNA: TGTGCCAGCAGCCCTAAGTCCCCAGGGTACAACGAGCAGTACTTC
CDR3 protein: CASSPKSPGYNEQYF

V gene: TRBV7-8
D gene: -
clone size: -
J gene: TRBJ1-2
CDR3 length: 17
CDR3 DNA: TGTGCCAGCAGCTTAGTGCGGTGGTTTCCAGCTAACTATGGCTACACCTTC
CDR3 protein: CASSLVRWFPANYGYTF

V gene: TRBV29-1
D gene: -
clone size: -
J gene: TRBJ2-1
CDR3 length: 12
CDR3 DNA: TGCAGCGTAAGGCAGCGTCCCAATGAGCAGTTCTTC
CDR3 protein: CSVRQRPNEQFF

V gene: TRBV27
D gene: TRBD2
clone size: few
J gene: TRBJ2-7
CDR3 length: 14
CDR3 DNA: TGTGCCAGCAGCTACGGGACTAGCCGCTACGAGCAGTACTTC
CDR3 protein: CASSYGTSRYEQYF

V gene: TRBV5-1
D gene: -
clone size: few
J gene: TRBJ1-2
CDR3 length: 15
CDR3 DNA: TGCGCCAGCAGCTTGGGGGCAGAAGCTAACTATGGCTACACCTTC
CDR3 protein: CASSLGAEANYGYTF

V gene: TRBV18
D gene: -
clone size: -
J gene: TRBJ2-5
CDR3 length: 14
CDR3 DNA: TGTGCCAGCTCACCTGACAGGTCCCAAGAGACCCAGTACTTC
CDR3 protein: CASSPDRSQETQYF

V gene: TRBV4-2
D gene: TRBD2
clone size: -
J gene: TRBJ2-1
CDR3 length: 18
CDR3 DNA: TGTGCCAGCAGCCATACGATGGGACTAGCGGGGGACTCTGGTGAGCAGTTCTTC
CDR3 protein: CASSHTMGLAGDSGEQFF

V gene: TRBV28
D gene: TRBD1
clone size: -
J gene: TRBJ1-6
CDR3 length: 13
CDR3 DNA: TGTGCCAGCGCGGACAGGGGAGATTCACCCCTCCACTTT
CDR3 protein: CASADRGDSPLHF

V gene: TRBV7-8
D gene: -
clone size: -
J gene: TRBJ2-7
CDR3 length: 14
CDR3 DNA: TGTGCCAGCAGCTTCGGGACTTACTCCTACGAGCAGTACTTC
CDR3 protein: CASSFGTYSYEQYF

V gene: TRBV5-1
D gene: -
clone size: -
J gene: TRBJ2-5
CDR3 length: 14
CDR3 DNA: TGCGCCAGCAGCTTGGGGGGAGTTCGGGAGACCCAGTACTTC
CDR3 protein: CASSLGGVRETQYF

V gene: TRBV7-9
D gene: -
clone size: -
J gene: TRBJ1-2
CDR3 length: 13
CDR3 DNA: TGTGCCAGCAGCTCGGACAGTAACTATGGCTACACCTTC
CDR3 protein: CASSSDSNYGYTF

V gene: TRBV7-6
D gene: -
clone size: -
J gene: TRBJ1-4
CDR3 length: 17
CDR3 DNA: TGTGCCAGCAGCTCCCCGGATTGGGGGGGCACTAATGAAAAACTGTTTTTT
CDR3 protein: CASSSPDWGGTNEKLFF

V gene: TRBV11-2
D gene: TRBD2
clone size: -
J gene: TRBJ2-2
CDR3 length: 14
CDR3 DNA: TGTGCCAGCAGCTTTAGCGGGGGGACCGGGGAGCTGTTTTTT
CDR3 protein: CASSFSGGTGELFF

V gene: TRBV7-9
D gene: TRBD1
clone size: -
J gene: TRBJ1-3
CDR3 length: 16
CDR3 DNA: TGTGCCAGCAGCCCGCGGGGACAGGGGTTCGGAAACACCATATATTTT
CDR3 protein: CASSPRGQGFGNTIYF

V gene: TRBV7-8
D gene: -
clone size: -
J gene: TRBJ1-3
CDR3 length: 13
CDR3 DNA: TGTGCCAGCAGGCAGGGTGCTGGAAACACCATATATTTT
CDR3 protein: CASRQGAGNTIYF

V gene: TRBV5-1
D gene: -
clone size: -
J gene: TRBJ1-6
CDR3 length: 14
CDR3 DNA: TGCGCCAGCAGCTTGACAGGTTGGTCTTCACCCCTCCACTTT
CDR3 protein: CASSLTGWSSPLHF

V gene: TRBV7-3
D gene: TRBD2
clone size: -
J gene: TRBJ2-3
CDR3 length: 16
CDR3 DNA: TGTGCCAGCAGCTTAATTGGCGGGGGTAGCACAGATACGCAGTATTTT
CDR3 protein: CASSLIGGGSTDTQYF

V gene: TRBV18
D gene: -
clone size: -
J gene: TRBJ2-7
CDR3 length: 14
CDR3 DNA: TGTGCCAGCTCACCGGGACTGGAATACTACGAGCAGTACTTC
CDR3 protein: CASSPGLEYYEQYF

V gene: TRBV29-1
D gene: -
clone size: -
J gene: TRBJ2-7
CDR3 length: 13
CDR3 DNA: TGCAGCGTTGAGGAGGCCAGGGGCTACGAGCAGTACTTC
CDR3 protein: CSVEEARGYEQYF

V gene: TRBV7-8
D gene: -
clone size: -
J gene: TRBJ1-4
CDR3 length: 16
CDR3 DNA: TGTGCCAGCAGCTTAGGCGGTGGGGGAGGGTATGAAAAACTGTTTTTT
CDR3 protein: CASSLGGGGGYEKLFF

V gene: TRBV2
D gene: TRBD1
clone size: -
J gene: TRBJ1-2
CDR3 length: 15
CDR3 DNA: TGTGCCAGCAGCCAGGACAGGGGGCGCGGCTATGGCTACACCTTC
CDR3 protein: CASSQDRGRGYGYTF

V gene: TRBV5-1
D gene: -
clone size: -
J gene: TRBJ2-1
CDR3 length: 14
CDR3 DNA: TGCGCCAGCAGCTTTGGGGCCCAATACAATGAGCAGTTCTTC
CDR3 protein: CASSFGAQYNEQFF

V gene: TRBV7-9
D gene: -
clone size: few
J gene: TRBJ1-6
CDR3 length: 15
CDR3 DNA: TGTGCCAGCACTCCCCCGGGGTCTTTGGATTCACCCCTCCACTTT
CDR3 protein: CASTPPGSLDSPLHF

V gene: TRBV9
D gene: -
clone size: -
J gene: TRBJ1-2
CDR3 length: 15
CDR3 DNA: TGTGCCAGCAGCACCCAAGATGGGGGGAACTATGGCTACACCTTC
CDR3 protein: CASSTQDGGNYGYTF